The clone carrying this T cell receptor beta chain ranks as medium-sized (0.01 to 0.1%) in terms of frequency. Its antigen is as yet unknown. Germline loops: CDR1 KGHSH, CDR2 LQKENI. CDR3 length: 17 residues. The data belong to a study of CXCR3-negative and CXCR3-positive naive CD8 T cells. Study-wide background: The libraries yielded 120 million to 150 million TRB reads, about 1.5 +/- 0.3 million each. General study findings and limits: Unlike memory cells, which differed, naive CXCR3-negative and CXCR3-positive cells had similar TRBV-TRBJ usage. Sequencing showed both naive subsets with comparably high diversity, and memory CD8+ cells much lower.

Preparation of TRB cDNA libraries relied on 5' RACE carrying UMI labels. TCRdb re-called the 5' RACE reads; one entry per CDR3 protein, DNA not given. The data show 40,000 to 45,000 distinct CDR3 sequences, and the top ten clones hold roughly 8%. The rearrangement uses TRBV18 and TRBJ2-6; TCRdb's assignment of TRBD2 cannot be checked, as there is no DNA. Sequencing was carried out using memory CD8+ T cells from blood. The sequence derives from a human donor in good health. Some clones in this sample may be carry-over from other donors' samples. The CDR3 loop reads CASSPLAGESGANVLTF.